Only a few counts were recorded for the clone carrying this T cell receptor beta chain. No antigen is known for it. The data derive from a study of post-analysis software for immune sequencing data. On the study more broadly: Relapsing-remitting, secondary progressive and progressive-relapsing multiple sclerosis courses were included.

The library was made from cDNA and included unique molecular identifiers. TCRdb re-derived calls from the PCR reads in MiXCR, one entry per CDR3 protein. The sample lists hundreds of thousands of distinct CDR3 sequences; around 40% were seen once. Study findings and constraints: Compared against controls, patients with multiple sclerosis displayed significantly lower normalized Chao1 diversity. Analysis by F measure revealed that same-batch samples clustered strongly together. With TRBV5-6, TRBV5-1 and TRBV20-1 included, five TRBV segments were more frequent in patients than in controls.

Trimming took off 9 bases at V and 4 bases at J, with 13 bases between the two ends. Germline assignment: CDR1 SEHNR and CDR2 FQNEAQ (reference sequence). This CDR3 region has 12 residues. The sequencing sample was made of blood. The TCR was taken from a girl aged 5-17 years with multiple sclerosis. The chain has TRBV7-9 and TRBJ2-7, with a weak D call TRBD1 (6 bases). CDR3 loop: CASQIQGYEQYF. CDR3 nucleotide sequence: TGTGCCAGTCAAATACAGGGATACGAGCAGTACTTC.